Listed below are T cell receptor beta chains from one sample, sequenced in a study of OX40 agonist ivuxolimab in advanced cancers. Assay: immunoSEQ multiplex PCR; the TCRdb copy retains only in-frame clones and omits some. The sample lists more than 45,000 clones, approximately 86% seen once, with around 1.8% in the top ten. Material: CD4+ or CD8+ T cells sorted from blood, obtained in a trial of the OX40 agonist ivuxolimab. These receptors originate from an adult with an advanced solid tumor such as melanoma, head and neck, liver or kidney cancer. The CDR3 runs from the conserved cysteine through the conserved F or W. The D gene is left open where the match is weak. A clone size is listed for some rows: how often the clone was seen (once, few, many), or a class if it is expanded.

J gene: TRBJ1-3
D gene: .
V gene: TRBV6-5
clone size: few
CDR3 DNA: TGTGCCAGCAGTTACGCGGGGAAGGGAAACACCATATATTTT
CDR3 protein: CASSYAGKGNTIYF

J gene: TRBJ1-5
D gene: TRBD1
V gene: TRBV19
clone size: once
CDR3 DNA: TGTGCCAGTAGTATTGAACAGGGGGATAAGCCCCAGCATTTT
CDR3 protein: CASSIEQGDKPQHF

J gene: TRBJ1-1
D gene: TRBD1
V gene: TRBV5-1
clone size: .
CDR3 DNA: TGCGCCAGCAGCTGGGGGACAGCAATGAACACTGAAGCTTTCTTT
CDR3 protein: CASSWGTAMNTEAFF

J gene: TRBJ1-1
D gene: .
V gene: TRBV15
clone size: .
CDR3 DNA: TGTGCCACCAGCAGAGATTTTGGAAGACAGATGAACACTGAAGCTTTCTTT
CDR3 protein: CATSRDFGRQMNTEAFF

J gene: TRBJ1-1
D gene: TRBD1
V gene: TRBV7-9
clone size: few
CDR3 DNA: TGTGCCAGCAGCTTCGGGACAGCTAACACTGAAGCTTTCTTT
CDR3 protein: CASSFGTANTEAFF

J gene: TRBJ1-4
D gene: TRBD1
V gene: TRBV7-2
clone size: once
CDR3 DNA: TGTGCCAGCAGCTTACGGGGGACAGGGGATTGGGGGAATGAAAAACTGTTTTTT
CDR3 protein: CASSLRGTGDWGNEKLFF

J gene: TRBJ1-3
D gene: .
V gene: TRBV6-1
clone size: .
CDR3 DNA: TGTGCCAGCAGTGAATTCAGGACGAGCTCTGGAAACACCATATATTTT
CDR3 protein: CASSEFRTSSGNTIYF

J gene: TRBJ1-2
D gene: .
V gene: TRBV7-9
clone size: .
CDR3 DNA: TGTGCCAGCAGCTTACCCCGCCCACATTCGGGCGGCTACACCTTC
CDR3 protein: CASSLPRPHSGGYTF

J gene: TRBJ2-7
D gene: .
V gene: TRBV18
clone size: .
CDR3 DNA: TGTGCCAGCTCACCTCCAGGCGACAGAGGCTACGAGCAGTACTTC
CDR3 protein: CASSPPGDRGYEQYF

J gene: TRBJ2-3
D gene: TRBD2
V gene: TRBV7-9
clone size: once
CDR3 DNA: TGTGCCAGCAGCCCGGGACTAGCGGGAGGTAGGGATACGCAGTATTTT
CDR3 protein: CASSPGLAGGRDTQYF

J gene: TRBJ2-6
D gene: .
V gene: TRBV18
clone size: once
CDR3 DNA: TGTGCCAGCTCACCACGGACAGCCTCTGGGGCCAACGTCCTGACTTTC
CDR3 protein: CASSPRTASGANVLTF

J gene: TRBJ1-1
D gene: .
V gene: TRBV11-3
clone size: .
CDR3 DNA: TGTGCCAGCAGCTTTTCGTACACTGAAGCTTTCTTT
CDR3 protein: CASSFSYTEAFF

J gene: TRBJ1-6
D gene: .
V gene: TRBV11-2
clone size: .
CDR3 DNA: TGTGCCAGCAGCTTTGGCGGGGCCTATAATTCACCCCTCCACTTT
CDR3 protein: CASSFGGAYNSPLHF

J gene: TRBJ2-5
D gene: TRBD1
V gene: TRBV19
clone size: .
CDR3 DNA: TGTGCCAGTCAACTCGGACAGGGCCAAGAGACCCAGTACTTC
CDR3 protein: CASQLGQGQETQYF

J gene: TRBJ2-1
D gene: TRBD2
V gene: TRBV7-2
clone size: few
CDR3 DNA: TGTGCCAGCACCTCCGGACTAGTGATAAATGAGCAGTTCTTC
CDR3 protein: CASTSGLVINEQFF

J gene: TRBJ1-3
D gene: TRBD1
V gene: TRBV7-9
clone size: .
CDR3 DNA: TGTGCCAGCAGCTTAGGCCAGGGGGGAGGAAACACCATATATTTT
CDR3 protein: CASSLGQGGGNTIYF

J gene: TRBJ1-4
D gene: .
V gene: TRBV7-9
clone size: .
CDR3 DNA: TGTGCCAGCAGCTTCGGGGGTGGTAGGGAAAAACTGTTTTTT
CDR3 protein: CASSFGGGREKLFF

J gene: TRBJ2-5
D gene: .
V gene: TRBV14
clone size: .
CDR3 DNA: TGTGCCAGCAGCCAAGATTTTCAGACCCAGTACTTC
CDR3 protein: CASSQDFQTQYF

J gene: TRBJ1-6
D gene: .
V gene: TRBV2
clone size: few
CDR3 DNA: TGTGCCAGCAGTGAACTGGCAGGGGCTTCACCCCTCCACTTT
CDR3 protein: CASSELAGASPLHF

J gene: TRBJ2-7
D gene: TRBD1
V gene: TRBV6-4
clone size: few
CDR3 DNA: TGTGCCAGCAGTGGGACAGGGGATAACTCCTACGAGCAGTACTTC
CDR3 protein: CASSGTGDNSYEQYF

J gene: TRBJ1-1
D gene: .
V gene: TRBV6-6
clone size: .
CDR3 DNA: TGTGCCAGCAGTTATGACGACAGGTGGACTGAAGCTTTCTTT
CDR3 protein: CASSYDDRWTEAFF

J gene: TRBJ2-1
D gene: .
V gene: TRBV7-2
clone size: .
CDR3 DNA: TGTGCCAGCAGCCCGAATTCTGGGATCGATGAGCAGTTCTTC
CDR3 protein: CASSPNSGIDEQFF

J gene: TRBJ2-7
D gene: TRBD2
V gene: TRBV6-1
clone size: .
CDR3 DNA: TGTGCCAGCATTCCGACTAGCGGGGGGTCCTACGAGCAGTACTTC
CDR3 protein: CASIPTSGGSYEQYF

J gene: TRBJ2-7
D gene: .
V gene: TRBV6-5
clone size: once
CDR3 DNA: TGTGCCAGCAGCCGCGTCCCGGGACATTACGAGCAGTACTTC
CDR3 protein: CASSRVPGHYEQYF

J gene: TRBJ1-2
D gene: .
V gene: TRBV10-2
clone size: .
CDR3 DNA: TGCGCCAGCAGTGAGTCTCAGGGGCAAGGCTACACCTTC
CDR3 protein: CASSESQGQGYTF

J gene: TRBJ2-3
D gene: .
V gene: TRBV7-3
clone size: .
CDR3 DNA: TGTGCCAGCAGCCTTTATGATACAGATACGCAGTATTTT
CDR3 protein: CASSLYDTDTQYF

J gene: TRBJ1-1
D gene: TRBD1
V gene: TRBV7-2
clone size: .
CDR3 DNA: TGTGCCAGCAGCCTCGGACAGGGATCAATTTACACTGAAGCTTTCTTT
CDR3 protein: CASSLGQGSIYTEAFF

J gene: TRBJ2-6
D gene: .
V gene: TRBV19
clone size: .
CDR3 DNA: TGTGCCAGTAGTACGGTGGGGGCATACGTGAGCTCTGGGGCCAACGTCCTGACTTTC
CDR3 protein: CASSTVGAYVSSGANVLTF

J gene: TRBJ2-7
D gene: .
V gene: TRBV18
clone size: .
CDR3 DNA: TGTGCCAGCTCACCACCGGGTCAAAGCGACTACGAGCAGTACTTC
CDR3 protein: CASSPPGQSDYEQYF

J gene: TRBJ1-6
D gene: .
V gene: TRBV9
clone size: few
CDR3 DNA: TGTGCCAGCAGCGTACAGGGGATGGCACCCCTCCACTTT
CDR3 protein: CASSVQGMAPLHF